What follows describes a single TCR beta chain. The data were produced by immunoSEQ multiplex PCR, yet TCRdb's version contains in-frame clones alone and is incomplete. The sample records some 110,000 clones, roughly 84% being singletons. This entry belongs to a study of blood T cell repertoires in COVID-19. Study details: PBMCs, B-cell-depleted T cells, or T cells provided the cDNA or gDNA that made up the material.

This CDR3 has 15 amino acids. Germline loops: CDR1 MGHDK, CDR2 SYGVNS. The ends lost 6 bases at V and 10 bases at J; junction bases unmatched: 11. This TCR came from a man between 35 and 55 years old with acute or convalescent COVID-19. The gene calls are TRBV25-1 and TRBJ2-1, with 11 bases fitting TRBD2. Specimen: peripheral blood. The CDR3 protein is CASSPLLAGGGEQFF. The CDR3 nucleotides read TGTGCCAGCAGCCCCCTCTTAGCGGGAGGGGGAGAGCAGTTCTTC.